The 18 T cell receptor beta chains listed next were all sequenced from one sample in a study of T cell responses to AZD1222 COVID-19 vaccine. Method: immunoSEQ multiplex PCR; TCRdb's copy keeps in-frame clones and lacks some. This sample carries some 100,000 clones, around 87% of them seen once, and the ten largest clones take 4.4%. The sequencing here drew on peripheral blood, taken 28 days after the second AZD1222 dose. The receptors here all came from an adult who received the AZD1222 COVID-19 vaccine.

A remark on this clone: Germline and junction disagree at one end, which may indicate a read error. This rearrangement joins TRBV6-5 to TRBJ1-1, with D unclear. The CDR3 has 11 amino acids. In germline, CDR1 is MNHEY, CDR2 SVGAGI. The CDR3 reads CASSYGQARMF. DNA for the CDR3: TGTGCCAGCAGCTACGGGCAGGCCCGAATGTTT.

V gene TRBV5-1 combines with J gene TRBJ2-5; 8 nucleotides align to TRBD1. CDR3 length: 14 residues. CDR1 is SGHRS and CDR2 is YFSETQ in the germline V gene. Trimming took 2 bases from V and 5 from J; bases not matched to a gene: 5. The CDR3 spells CASSFLTGGETQYF. The CDR3 DNA follows: TGCGCCAGCAGCTTTCTAACAGGGGGGGAGACCCAGTACTTC.

This chain joins TRBV10-3 and TRBJ2-2; D remains ambiguous. Germline V CDR1 and CDR2: ENHRY, SYGVKD. The CDR3 has 13 residues. The V end was cut by 7 bases, the J end by 1 base, with 7 bases between. The CDR3 region is CAIKAVNTGELFF. The CDR3 nucleotides read TGTGCCATCAAGGCTGTGAACACCGGGGAGCTGTTTTTT.

The chain uses TRBV2 and TRBJ2-2; D is unclear. CDR1 SNHLY and CDR2 FYNNEI come from the germline V gene. The ends were cut back, 3 bases at V and 0 bases at J, with 8 bases in the middle. This CDR3 is built from 15 residues. The CDR3 DNA reads as TGTGCCAGCAGTGAGTTCCAGGCGAACACCGGGGAGCTGTTTTTT. Translating gives CASSEFQANTGELFF.

The rearrangement joins TRBV11-2 to TRBJ1-1, with 8 bases lining up with TRBD1. The trim removed 1 base at V and 3 bases at J, leaving 7 bases unmatched. This CDR3 region has 16 residues. From germline, CDR1 is SGHAT and CDR2 FQNNGV. The chain's CDR3 is CASSLAGGSVDTEAFF. As DNA, the CDR3 is TGTGCCAGCAGCTTAGCAGGGGGCTCCGTGGACACTGAAGCTTTCTTT.

The genes are TRBV7-2 and TRBJ2-2, with D hard to call. Germline V gene lookup returns CDR1 SGHTA and CDR2 FQGNSA. The V end was cut by 5 bases, the J end by 4 bases, with 14 bases between. This CDR3 spans 15 amino acids. CDR3 coding DNA: TGTGCCAGCAGCCCTCTCGCCCTTAGCACCGGGGAGCTGTTTTTT. It is translated as CASSPLALSTGELFF.

This clone was observed a few times. This chain connects TRBV9 to TRBJ1-2; D is unclear. This CDR3 spans 16 amino acids. Germline V gives CDR1 SGDLS, CDR2 YYNGEE. Trimming shortened V by 2 bases and J by 4 bases, and 18 bases separated the two germline ends. Written as DNA, the CDR3 is TGTGCCAGCAGCGTTCAAGTCGCGCTCCCTTTCTATGGCTACACCTTC. Translation: CASSVQVALPFYGYTF. Based on the CDR3 plus reference TRBV9 and TRBJ1-2, the full variable domain is DSGVTQTPKHLITATGQRVTLRCSPRSGDLSVYWYQQSLDQGLQFLIQYYNGEERAKGNILERFSAQQFPDLHSELNLSSLELGDSALYFCASSVQVALPFYGYTFGSGTRLTVV.

The rearrangement joins TRBV9 to TRBJ2-2, with 12 bases fitting TRBD2. This CDR3 has 17 amino acids. Losses at the gene ends were 2 bases for V and 2 bases for J; bases not matched to a gene: 4. Looked up from germline, CDR1 is SGDLS and CDR2 is YYNGEE. CDR3: CASSVGLAGINTGELFF. CDR3 nucleotides: TGTGCCAGCAGCGTTGGACTAGCGGGGATTAACACCGGGGAGCTGTTTTTT.

CDR3 DNA sequence: TGTGCCAGTTTGGACAGGACCCAGGAAAAACTGTTTTTT. Its translation: CASLDRTQEKLFF. The chain recombines TRBV19 with TRBJ1-4; TRBD1 aligns across 7 bases. The junction had 8 bases not matched to a gene; V was cut back by 8 bases and J by 8 bases. CDR1 is LNHDA, CDR2 SQIVND, per germline (reference sequence). The CDR3 loop spans 13 amino acids.

V and J are TRBV7-9 and TRBJ2-3, with 7 bases aligning to TRBD2. The CDR3 length is 15 residues. Germline lookup yields CDR1 SEHNR and CDR2 FQNEAQ (reference sequence). Losses at the gene ends were 1 base for V and 1 base for J; bases not matched to a gene: 2. The CDR3 loop reads CASSLGGLGTDTQYF. The CDR3, as DNA: TGTGCCAGCAGCTTAGGTGGACTAGGCACAGATACGCAGTATTTT. Using reference TRBV7-9 and TRBJ2-3 for the parts outside the CDR3, the full variable domain is DTGVSQNPRHKITKRGQNVTFRCDPISEHNRLYWYRQTLGQGPEFLTYFQNEAQLEKSRLLSDRFSAERPKGSFSTLEIQRTEQGDSAMYLCASSLGGLGTDTQYFGPGTRLTVL.

V gene TRBV5-6 combines with J gene TRBJ1-1; 8 bases line up with TRBD1. The germline CDR1 and CDR2 sequences are SGHDT and YYEEEE. V lost 3 bases, J lost 1 base, and 8 bases stayed unmatched. The CDR3 sequence is 16 residues long. DNA for the CDR3: TGTGCCAGCAGCTCAGACAGGGGAGGAGGGAACACTGAAGCTTTCTTT. Its translation is CASSSDRGGGNTEAFF.

This chain joins TRBV18 and TRBJ1-5; D gene uncertain. The CDR3 sequence is 14 residues long. Trimming shortened V by 0 bases and J by 2 bases, and 5 bases separated the two germline ends. Germline CDR1 reads KGHSH; CDR2 reads LQKENI. The CDR3: CASSPPVGNQPQHF. Written as DNA, the CDR3 is TGTGCCAGCTCACCACCGGTAGGCAATCAGCCCCAGCATTTT. The full variable domain, with the rest looked up from reference TRBV18 and TRBJ1-5, is NAGVMQNPRHLVRRRGQEARLRCSPMKGHSHVYWYRQLPEEGLKFMVYLQKENIIDESGMPKERFSAEFPKEGPSILRIQQVVRGDSAAYFCASSPPVGNQPQHFGDGTRLSIL.

V is TRBV6-4 and J is TRBJ2-7, with D perhaps TRBD1 or TRBD2 (7 bases each). CDR3 length: 15 residues. V gave up 6 bases and J gave up 2 bases, with 17 bases separating them. Germline loops: CDR1 MRHNA, CDR2 SNTAGT. CDR3 nucleotides: TGTGCCAGCAGGGGGAGGGACAGATCGACCTACGAGCAGTACTTC. This translates into CASRGRDRSTYEQYF.

V and J are TRBV4-1 and TRBJ2-2, with 7 nucleotides matching TRBD2. This CDR3 has 17 amino acids. The V segment lost 3 bases and the J segment 1 base; nucleotides outside the gene matches: 8. The germline gives CDR1 MGHRA, CDR2 YSYEKL. In DNA form, the CDR3 reads TGCGCCAGCAGCCAGGGGATAGCGGGCCTGAACACCGGGGAGCTGTTTTTT. This encodes CASSQGIAGLNTGELFF.

The chain joins TRBV20-1 to TRBJ2-7; D remains unclear. The CDR3 runs 10 residues. Trimming shortened V by 7 bases and J by 7 bases, and 11 bases separated the two germline ends. Germline V gene sequence: CDR1 DFQATT, CDR2 SNEGSKA (reference sequence). The CDR3 loop is CSVEKEEQYF. The CDR3 nucleotides read TGCAGTGTAGAGAAGGAAGAGCAGTACTTC.

V is TRBV30 and J is TRBJ2-5; no clear D. The V gene lost 0 bases and the J gene lost 7 bases, with 18 bases spanning the gap. CDR3 length: 15 amino acids. Germline-derived CDR1 and CDR2 are GTSNPN and SVGIG (reference sequence). CDR3 DNA sequence: TGTGCCTGGAGTGTAGGTAGAAGGGTGCGAGCGACCCAGTACTTC. This sequence encodes CAWSVGRRVRATQYF.

V and J are TRBV5-1 and TRBJ2-7; 7 nucleotides line up with TRBD2. V shed 4 bases and J 1 base; nucleotides not matched to a gene: 11. The CDR3 extends over 16 amino acids. From germline, CDR1 is SGHRS and CDR2 YFSETQ. The CDR3 bases are TGCGCCAGCAGCCTCCAAGCTAGCGGCATATCCTACGAGCAGTACTTC. It encodes CASSLQASGISYEQYF.

This clone has only one observation. The J gene is TRBJ1-1, the V gene TRBV7-2, with D tentatively TRBD1 (5 bases). The CDR3 length is 14 residues. The V gene's germline CDR1 is SGHTA and CDR2 FQGNSA. Trimming pared 5 bases from V and 6 bases from J, leaving 16 bases between. CDR3 nucleotide sequence: TGTGCCAGCAGCCCTAGCGGGGGGGTCGCTGAAGCTTTCTTT. Translation gives CASSPSGGVAEAFF.